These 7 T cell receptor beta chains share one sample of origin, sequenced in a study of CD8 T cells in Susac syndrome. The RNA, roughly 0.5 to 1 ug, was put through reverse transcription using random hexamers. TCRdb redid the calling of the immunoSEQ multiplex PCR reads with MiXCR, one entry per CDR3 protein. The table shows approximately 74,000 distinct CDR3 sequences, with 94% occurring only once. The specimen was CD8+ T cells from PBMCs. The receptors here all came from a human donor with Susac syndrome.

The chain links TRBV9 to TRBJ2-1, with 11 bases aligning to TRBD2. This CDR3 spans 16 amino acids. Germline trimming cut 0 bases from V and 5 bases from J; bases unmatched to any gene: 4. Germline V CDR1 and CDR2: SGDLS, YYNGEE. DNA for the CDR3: TGTGCCAGCAGCGTAGGACTAGCGGGGACCCACAATGAGCAGTTCTTC. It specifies CASSVGLAGTHNEQFF. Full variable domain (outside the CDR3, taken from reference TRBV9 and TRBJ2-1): DSGVTQTPKHLITATGQRVTLRCSPRSGDLSVYWYQQSLDQGLQFLIQYYNGEERAKGNILERFSAQQFPDLHSELNLSSLELGDSALYFCASSVGLAGTHNEQFFGPGTRLTVL.

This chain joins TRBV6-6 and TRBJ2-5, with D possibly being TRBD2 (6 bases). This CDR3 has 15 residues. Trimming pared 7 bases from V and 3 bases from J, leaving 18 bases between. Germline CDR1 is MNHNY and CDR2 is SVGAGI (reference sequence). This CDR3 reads CASIGGLSGEETQYF. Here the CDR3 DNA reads TGTGCCAGCATCGGGGGACTCTCTGGGGAAGAGACCCAGTACTTC.

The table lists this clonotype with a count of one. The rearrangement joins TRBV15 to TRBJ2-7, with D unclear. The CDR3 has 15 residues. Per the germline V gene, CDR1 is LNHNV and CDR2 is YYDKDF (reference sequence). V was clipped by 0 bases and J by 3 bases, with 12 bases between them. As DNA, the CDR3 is TGTGCCACCAGCAGAGATCCCCCAGCGATCTACGAGCAGTACTTC. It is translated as CATSRDPPAIYEQYF.

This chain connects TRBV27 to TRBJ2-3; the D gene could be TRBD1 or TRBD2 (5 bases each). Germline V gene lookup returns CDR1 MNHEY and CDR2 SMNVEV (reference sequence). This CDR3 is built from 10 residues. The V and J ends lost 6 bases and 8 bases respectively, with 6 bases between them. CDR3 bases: TGTGCCAGCAGGGGGGTTACGCAGTATTTT. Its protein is CASRGVTQYF.

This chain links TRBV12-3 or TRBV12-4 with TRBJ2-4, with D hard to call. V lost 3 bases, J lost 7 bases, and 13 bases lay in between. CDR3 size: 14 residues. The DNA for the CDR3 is TGTGCCAGCAGTTTGGGATCTCAGAGGAACATTCAGTACTTC. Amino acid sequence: CASSLGSQRNIQYF.

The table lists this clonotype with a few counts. The CDR3 DNA reads TGTGCCAGCAGTCCCCGGACCGGTCCCGACGGCTACACCTTC. This codes for CASSPRTGPDGYTF. The chain has TRBV27 and TRBJ1-2; D is unclear. The V gene's germline CDR1 is MNHEY and CDR2 SMNVEV (reference sequence). V lost 5 bases, J lost 8 bases, and 18 bases lay in between. The CDR3 spans 14 residues.

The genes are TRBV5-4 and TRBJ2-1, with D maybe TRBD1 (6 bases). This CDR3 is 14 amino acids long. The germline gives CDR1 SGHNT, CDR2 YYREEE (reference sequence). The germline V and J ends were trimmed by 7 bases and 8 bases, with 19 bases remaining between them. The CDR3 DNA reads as TGTGCCAGCTCTGGACAGCGGCACTTAGATGAGCAGTTCTTC. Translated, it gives CASSGQRHLDEQFF. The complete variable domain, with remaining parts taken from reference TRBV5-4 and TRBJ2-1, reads ETGVTQSPTHLIKTRGQQVTLRCSSQSGHNTVSWYQQALGQGPQFIFQYYREEENGRGNFPPRFSGLQFPNYSSELNVNALELDDSALYLCASSGQRHLDEQFFGPGTRLTVL.